This record looks at one TCR beta chain sequence and its context. This record belongs to a study of T cell changes during pregnancy in multiple sclerosis. This CDR3 is 15 amino acids long. Germline values: CDR1 SGHRS, CDR2 YFSETQ. V lost 3 bases to trimming and J lost 0 bases; unmatched junction nucleotides: 5. Repertoires were generated with immunoSEQ multiplex PCR, while TCRdb's copy carries only in-frame clones and drops some. The sample shows about 81,000 clones, 93% of them seen only once. V and J are TRBV5-1 and TRBJ1-1; the match to TRBD1 covers 7 bases. The input for sequencing was peripheral blood, taken in the third trimester of pregnancy. The receptor was derived from a female donor in good health, enrolled as a control in a pregnancy study. The CDR3 region is CASSSTGNMNTEAFF. The CDR3 DNA reads TGCGCCAGCAGCTCGACAGGGAACATGAACACTGAAGCTTTCTTT.